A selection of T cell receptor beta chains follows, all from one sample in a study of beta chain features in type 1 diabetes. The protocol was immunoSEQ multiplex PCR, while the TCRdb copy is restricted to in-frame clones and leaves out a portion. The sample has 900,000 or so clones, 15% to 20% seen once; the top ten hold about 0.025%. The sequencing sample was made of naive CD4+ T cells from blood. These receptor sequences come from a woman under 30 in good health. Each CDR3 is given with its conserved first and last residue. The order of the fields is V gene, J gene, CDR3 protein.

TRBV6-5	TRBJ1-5	CASSWRSNQPQHF
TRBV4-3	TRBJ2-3	CASSQDFGSGGDTQYF
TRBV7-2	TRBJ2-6	CASRRRGRALAGANVLTF
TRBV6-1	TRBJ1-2	CASTLPTVTNYGYTF
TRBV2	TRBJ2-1	CASNRGRELGNEQFF
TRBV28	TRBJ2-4	CASSSTAAGQGQNIQYF
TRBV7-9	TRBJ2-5	CASSLGSPSETQYF
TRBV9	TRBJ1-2	CASSVFGTSSHGYTF
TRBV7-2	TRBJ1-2	CASSSRTGGFVNYGYTF
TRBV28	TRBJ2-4	CASSLPRWGAAKNIQYF
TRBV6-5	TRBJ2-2	CASSSTPPGVAGELFF
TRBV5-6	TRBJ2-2	CASSLVGARAGELFF
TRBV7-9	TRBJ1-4	CASSFQGAAEKLFF
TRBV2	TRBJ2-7	CASSEVDRAPYEQYF
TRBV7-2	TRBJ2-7	CASSPRQGSSYEQYF
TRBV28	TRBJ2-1	CASTGPPGQGRNEQFF
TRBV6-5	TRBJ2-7	CASSYSPSGSSYEQYF
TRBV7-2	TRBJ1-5	CASARAAADSNQPQHF
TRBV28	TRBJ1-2	CASSFPATGNYGYTF
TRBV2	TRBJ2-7	CATGATRYSYEQYF
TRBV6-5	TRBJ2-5	CANEPGGRERYF
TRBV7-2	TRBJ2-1	CASSATSGYNEQFF
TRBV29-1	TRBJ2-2	CSASDRGDTGELFF
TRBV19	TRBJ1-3	CASSNAPDWNTIYF
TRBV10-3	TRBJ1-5	CAISEPGQPQHF
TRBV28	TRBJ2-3	CASSSLAGGRDTQYF
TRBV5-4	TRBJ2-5	CASSMRQGEETQYF
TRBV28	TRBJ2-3	CASSWSGTGDTQYF
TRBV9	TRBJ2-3	CASSVAADPPRYF
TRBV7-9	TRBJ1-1	CASSLDRIGRDTEAFF